Given below is one T cell receptor (beta chain) in context. Its specificity is unknown. A much larger clone is a single base away; this may be a read error. The sequenced template was RNA, covering the TCR beta CDR3 region. RT-PCR in the first round used HTBI primers; a second-round multiplex PCR followed. TCRdb re-called the multiplex PCR reads through MiXCR, storing one row per CDR3 protein. Among about 740,000 distinct CDR3 sequences listed, about 44% were seen once. This sample is drawn from a study of Graves' ophthalmopathy and Graves' hyperthyroidism. General observations from the study: With a specificity of roughly 72% and a sensitivity of around 71%, the model predicted ophthalmopathy progression.

Germline V gene data show CDR1 as DFQATT and CDR2 as SNEGSKA (reference sequence). CDR3 length equals 13 residues. Sample: peripheral blood. The gene calls are TRBV20-1 and TRBJ2-7; tentatively, D is TRBD1 (7 bases). The clonotype was recovered from an adult man with Graves' ophthalmopathy. CDR3 in DNA: TGCAGTGCTCTCGGGACAGCGGACTACAAGCAGTACTTC. Its translation: CSALGTADYKQYF.